The subject of this entry is one T cell receptor beta chain. This specimen includes other DNA sequences encoding the same CDR3. The V and J ends lost 2 bases and 8 bases, in that order; junction bases with no gene match: 3. Per germline, CDR1 SGHRS and CDR2 YFSETQ. The CDR3 covers 13 residues. The source of the sample is a study of blood T cell repertoires in COVID-19. Study at large: Samples of COVID-19 (acute and convalescent) were obtained from the United States, Italy and Spain.

Enrollment of patients from Seattle took place during active infection, with longitudinal follow-up. Per the original data handling: Nucleated cell number was recorded as an estimate derived from reference gene primer amplification. The method was immunoSEQ multiplex PCR; TCRdb's version includes in-frame clones alone and lacks a portion of them. D and trimming were read from the DNA, whereas the V and J calls and clone size are those reported in that table. The sample includes about 350,000 clones, more than 70% seen only once; the top ten take just under 4%. The gene calls are TRBV5-1 and TRBJ1-2; 10 nucleotides line up with TRBD1. Sequenced: peripheral blood. The clonotype originates from a woman aged 55-70 years with COVID-19, enrolled during active disease. CDR3 nucleotide sequence: TGCGCCAGCAGCTTAGGACAGGGGGTCGGCTACACCTTC. It yields the protein CASSLGQGVGYTF.